Reported below is one T cell receptor (beta chain). Its specificity is not known. This sample is drawn from a study of shared clonotypes between healthy human individuals. The study's findings and limits: Sampling used blood alone; tissue repertoires probably differ.

The naive CD8 fraction comprised CD45RO-negative cells positively selected for CCR7 and excluded terminally differentiated effector memory CD45RA+ cells. Clones were sequenced by immunoSEQ multiplex PCR, and TCRdb holds only the in-frame ones, with some missing. The sample holds some 630,000 clones, around 96% seen once. The CDR3 sequence is 16 residues long. V lost 0 bases and J 2 bases, leaving 12 bases between the germline ends. Germline V gene data show CDR1 as LGHNA and CDR2 as YNFKEQ. This TCR was recovered from a woman between 25 and 40 years old in good health. Material for sequencing was naive CD8+ T cells sorted from blood. This sequence joins TRBV4-2 and TRBJ2-3; D assignment may be TRBD1 or TRBD2 (5 bases each). CDR3: CASSQDDGANTDTQYF. The CDR3 DNA reads as TGTGCCAGCAGCCAAGATGACGGGGCCAACACAGATACGCAGTATTTT.